This T cell receptor (beta chain) was retrieved from a study of T-cell reconstitution after alpha-beta-depleted transplantation in children. The TCRbeta library was prepared with unique molecular identifiers. TCRdb reanalysed the PCR reads using MiXCR and keeps one entry per CDR3 protein. The table lists roughly 790,000 distinct CDR3 sequences, 15% to 20% of them singletons. The CDR3 is 17 residues long. From germline, CDR1 is MGHRA and CDR2 YSYEKL. The V gene lost 2 bases and the J gene lost 6 bases, with 20 bases spanning the gap. V gene TRBV4-1 combines with J gene TRBJ2-1; D ambiguous. The clonotype originates from a male patient under 18 who had a stem cell transplant for acute lymphoblastic leukemia, so the T cells may come from the graft donor. The sequenced sample was PBMCs, mostly from graft donor cells, obtained 360 days after TCRalphabeta/CD19-depleted stem cell transplant. The CDR3 coding sequence is TGCGCCAGCAGCCAAAGGGTGTCGGTGGCGCCTGCCAATGAGCAGTTCTTC. Translation gives CASSQRVSVAPANEQFF.